The 15 T cell receptor beta chains below were found in one sample sequenced in a study of CD8+ T cells in alopecia areata. TCR sequencing used cDNA made by reverse transcription of extracted RNA. This table comes from immunoSEQ multiplex PCR, and its TCRdb copy is limited to in-frame clones, with some not included. The table shows about 200,000 clones, with 35% to 45% occurring only once. Treatment of the sample: oral pan-JAK inhibitor, 5-10 mg twice daily. The sample was CD4+ T cells sorted from blood, taken at approximately week 30, from a patient treated with tofacitinib. All receptors come from a human donor with alopecia areata.

There are many counts of this clone. The rearrangement joins TRBV9 to TRBJ2-1, with TRBD1 as a possible D gene (6 bases). V was shortened by 3 bases and J by 2 bases, with 15 bases between the two germline ends. CDR3 size: 16 residues. Looked up from germline, CDR1 is SGDLS and CDR2 is YYNGEE. In DNA form, the CDR3 reads TGTGCCAGCAGCGACACAGGGATAGGGACCTACAATGAGCAGTTCTTC. It encodes CASSDTGIGTYNEQFF.

This clone was detected only once. The chain has TRBV13 and TRBJ2-7, with TRBD2 matching 8 bases. Germline loops: CDR1 PRHDT, CDR2 FYEKMQ (reference sequence). The CDR3 totals 12 residues. With V trimmed by 2 bases and J by 10 bases, 4 bases remained unmatched. In DNA, the CDR3 is TGTGCCAGCAGCTTACTGGCGGGAGGCCAGTACTTC. Translated: CASSLLAGGQYF.

This clone was detected many times. The J gene is TRBJ2-1, the V gene TRBV13; D perhaps matches TRBD1 (6 bases). In germline, CDR1 is PRHDT, CDR2 FYEKMQ (reference sequence). This CDR3 region has 13 residues. V lost 2 bases to trimming and J lost 8 bases, with 10 bases between them. Written as DNA, the CDR3 is TGTGCCAGCAGCTTAAGACCAGGGGATGAGCAGTTCTTC. Its translation is CASSLRPGDEQFF.

This clone appeared a few times. The chain uses TRBV19 and TRBJ2-1; D possibly corresponds to TRBD2 (5 bases). V lost 5 bases to trimming and J lost 7 bases, with 12 bases between them. CDR1 and CDR2 (germline): LNHDA, SQIVND (reference sequence). This CDR3 has 13 amino acids. CDR3 coding DNA: TGTGCCAGTAGTGGCCTCGGGGTGAATGAGCAGTTCTTC. Protein product: CASSGLGVNEQFF.

In this sample, this clone turned up a few times. J is TRBJ2-7 and V is TRBV30; 10 bases line up with TRBD2. With V trimmed by 1 base and J by 0 bases, 9 bases remained unmatched. CDR3 length: 17 amino acids. CDR1 is GTSNPN and CDR2 is SVGIG in the germline V gene (reference sequence). The CDR3 sequence is CAWSGIFGTSDSYEQYF. The CDR3 DNA is TGTGCCTGGAGTGGAATATTCGGGACTAGCGACTCCTACGAGCAGTACTTC.

This clone was recorded a few times. The rearrangement joins TRBV19 to TRBJ1-1; 7 positions agree with TRBD1. Germline V CDR1 and CDR2: LNHDA, SQIVND (reference sequence). This CDR3 has 14 amino acids. The V segment lost 5 bases and the J segment 0 bases; nucleotides outside the gene matches: 3. The CDR3 loop is CASSSGQLNTEAFF. CDR3 coding DNA: TGTGCCAGTAGTTCGGGACAGCTGAACACTGAAGCTTTCTTT.

In its sample, this clone was seen a few times. The V call is TRBV7-9, the J call TRBJ1-5; possibly TRBD1 for D (6 bases). Per germline, CDR1 SEHNR and CDR2 FQNEAQ (reference sequence). The CDR3 loop spans 16 amino acids. V was clipped by 5 bases and J by 7 bases, with 21 bases between them. DNA for the CDR3: TGTGCCAGCAGCCCACTCGGGGGGCAGCAGAGACAGCCCCAGCATTTT. This translates into CASSPLGGQQRQPQHF.

This clone was detected only once. This chain links TRBV4-1 with TRBJ2-4; weak D call: TRBD1 (6 bases). Germline loops: CDR1 MGHRA, CDR2 YSYEKL. The CDR3 has 17 amino acids. Trimming removed 0 bases from V and 6 bases from J, with 18 bases in between. Here the CDR3 reads CASSQDTGGRGVNIQYF. CDR3 coding DNA: TGCGCCAGCAGCCAAGATACGGGTGGCAGGGGAGTAAACATTCAGTACTTC.

This clone turned up a few times. The chain is built from TRBV30 and TRBJ1-2; 7 bases map to TRBD1. CDR1 and CDR2 from the germline V gene are GTSNPN and SVGIG (reference sequence). The CDR3 consists of 15 residues. The V gene end was trimmed by 5 bases and the J gene end by 3 bases; junction bases not matched to a gene: 12. CDR3 sequence reads: CAWGMDRPLHYGYTF. DNA of the CDR3: TGTGCCTGGGGGATGGACAGGCCTCTCCACTATGGCTACACCTTC. Full variable domain (outside the CDR3, taken from reference TRBV30 and TRBJ1-2): SQTIHQWPATLVQPVGSPLSLECTVEGTSNPNLYWYRQAAGRGLQLLFYSVGIGQISSEVPQNLSASRPQDRQFILSSKKLLLSDSGFYLCAWGMDRPLHYGYTFGSGTRLTVV.

This clone came up a few times. V usage is TRBV19 and J usage is TRBJ2-7, with D perhaps given as TRBD1 or TRBD2 (5 bases each). The V gene's germline CDR1 is LNHDA and CDR2 SQIVND (reference sequence). CDR3 size: 13 residues. V was pared by 6 bases and J by 2 bases, with 11 bases between. CDR3 in amino acids: CASRGDQTYEQYF. The DNA for the CDR3 is TGTGCCAGTAGAGGGGACCAGACCTACGAGCAGTACTTC.

This CDR3 is CAWSLPQASYEQYF. The CDR3 DNA sequence: TGTGCCTGGTCCTTACCACAGGCCTCCTACGAGCAGTACTTC. J is TRBJ2-7 and V is TRBV30; D is perhaps TRBD1 (5 bases). Trimming took off 5 bases at V and 0 bases at J, with 14 bases between the two ends. Germline loops: CDR1 GTSNPN, CDR2 SVGIG (reference sequence). This CDR3 is 14 amino acids long.

This clone has just a few counts. V is TRBV27 and J is TRBJ2-5; D is unresolved. The V end was cut by 1 base, the J end by 2 bases, with 11 bases between. CDR1 and CDR2 from the germline V gene are MNHEY and SMNVEV (reference sequence). The CDR3 runs 15 residues. The CDR3: CASSLFPPSQETQYF. The CDR3 bases are TGTGCCAGCAGTTTATTCCCCCCATCACAAGAGACCCAGTACTTC.

The V and J genes are TRBV7-9 and TRBJ2-7; D uncertain. CDR1 and CDR2 from the germline V gene are SEHNR and FQNEAQ (reference sequence). The CDR3 length is 15 residues. V was pared by 8 bases and J by 0 bases, with 17 bases between. CDR3 protein: CASGNPGTSSYEQYF. As DNA, the CDR3 is TGTGCCAGCGGCAATCCGGGCACCAGCTCCTACGAGCAGTACTTC.

A few counts support this clone. The J gene is TRBJ2-1, the V gene TRBV29-1, with D unresolved. The germline V and J ends were trimmed by 4 bases and 1 base, with 8 bases remaining between them. The CDR3 runs to 13 residues. CDR1 SQVTM and CDR2 ANQGSEA come from the germline V gene. CDR3 nucleotides: TGCAGCGTTGCCGGTAGATCCTACAATGAGCAGTTCTTC. Translating gives CSVAGRSYNEQFF.

In this sample, this clone turned up a few times. Other DNA sequences in the same sample also yield this CDR3. The chain uses TRBV2 and TRBJ1-5; 8 bases are shared with TRBD1. Germline V gene lookup returns CDR1 SNHLY and CDR2 FYNNEI. V gave up 1 base and J gave up 1 base; unmatched junction bases: 0. This CDR3 has 15 residues. The chain's CDR3 is CASSEDRGSNQPQHF. As DNA, the CDR3 is TGTGCCAGCAGTGAAGACAGGGGGAGCAATCAGCCCCAGCATTTT.